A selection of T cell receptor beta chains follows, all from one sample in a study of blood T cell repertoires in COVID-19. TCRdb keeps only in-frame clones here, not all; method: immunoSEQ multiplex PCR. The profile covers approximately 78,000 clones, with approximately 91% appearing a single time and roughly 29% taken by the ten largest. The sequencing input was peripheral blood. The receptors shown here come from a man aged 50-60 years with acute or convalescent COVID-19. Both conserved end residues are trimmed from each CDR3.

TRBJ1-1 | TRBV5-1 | ASSLEREVRGEAF
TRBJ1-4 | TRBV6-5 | ASAPGYNEKLF
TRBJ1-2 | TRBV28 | ASSKYGYT
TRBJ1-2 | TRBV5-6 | ASSLVPDRGYGYT
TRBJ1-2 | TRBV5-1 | ASSPTGVAGVYGYT
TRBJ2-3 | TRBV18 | ASSPPLRGARTDTQY
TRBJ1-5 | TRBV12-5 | ASGQQGNQPQH
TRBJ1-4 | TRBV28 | ASSLGDRGGKLF
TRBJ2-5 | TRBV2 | ASSTGRAGETQY
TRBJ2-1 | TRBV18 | ASSGETGAYNEQF
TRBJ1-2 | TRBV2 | ASSPRQAYGYT
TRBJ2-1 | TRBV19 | ASRQGGSWNEQF
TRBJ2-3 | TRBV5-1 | ASSLQGGFDTQY
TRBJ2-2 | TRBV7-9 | ASSNRDRDFLTGELF
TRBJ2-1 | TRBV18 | ASSPPTGTLYNEQF
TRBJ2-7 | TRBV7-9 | ASSLGIGTAYEQY
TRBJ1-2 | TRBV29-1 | SAREGANYGYT
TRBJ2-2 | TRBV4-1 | ASSPPTGGTGELF
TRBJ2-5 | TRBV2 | ASTDGGAQETQY
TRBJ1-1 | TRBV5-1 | ASSLIQGGLNTEAF
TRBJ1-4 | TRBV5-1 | ASSSGRLGGSEEKLF
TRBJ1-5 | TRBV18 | ASSPGQPGPQH
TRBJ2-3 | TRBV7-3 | ASSPHGLAGGSTDTQY
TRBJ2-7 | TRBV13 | ASSILGGRSSYEQY
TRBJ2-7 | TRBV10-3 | AISLRDRGYEQY
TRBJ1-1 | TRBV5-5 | ASILRPPGHKNTEAF
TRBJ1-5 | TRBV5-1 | ASSLEGQGAGQPQH
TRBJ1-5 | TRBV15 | ATSRTNSNQPQH
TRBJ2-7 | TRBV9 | ASSPQGVMYEQY
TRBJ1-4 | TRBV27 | ASRDGGGEKLF
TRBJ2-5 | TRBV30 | AWSGLAKETQY
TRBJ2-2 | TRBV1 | TSIKRGTGELF
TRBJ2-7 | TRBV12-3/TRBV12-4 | ASSWDRTYEQY
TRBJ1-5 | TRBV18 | ASSSPGLNSNQPQH
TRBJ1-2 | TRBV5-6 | ASRRDRVPGYT
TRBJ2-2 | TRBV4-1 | ASSQLAGGDTGELF
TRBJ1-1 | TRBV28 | ASIPQGFITEAF
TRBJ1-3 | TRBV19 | ASSIGQDSGNTIY
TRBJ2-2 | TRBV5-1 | ASSLGHANTGELF
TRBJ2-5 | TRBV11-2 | ASSLRLAGGPGETQY
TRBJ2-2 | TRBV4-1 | ASSQKQTGELF